Listed below are T cell receptor beta chains from one sample, sequenced in a study of shared clonotypes between healthy human individuals. Generated by immunoSEQ multiplex PCR, the TCRdb table keeps only in-frame clones and is missing some. The sample yields hundreds of thousands of clones, roughly 70% seen once. The specimen sequenced was memory CD4+ T cells sorted from blood. Receptors were obtained from a woman aged 25 to 39 in good health. Each CDR3 is given with its conserved first and last residue. The D gene is left open where the match is weak. The size of a clone is reported for some rows only, either as once, few or many, or as a class for expanded clones.

len	v_gene	abundance	j_gene	d_gene	CDR3nt	CDR3aa
16	TRBV28	-	TRBJ2-5	TRBD2	TGTGCCAGCAGTTTAGGACTAGCGGGAGGCGGAGAGACCCAGTACTTC	CASSLGLAGGGETQYF
18	TRBV6-1	-	TRBJ1-4	-	TGTGCCAGCAGTGAAAGGTTCTGGCAGGGAGTGACTAATGAAAAACTGTTTTTT	CASSERFWQGVTNEKLFF
14	TRBV6-5	-	TRBJ2-2	-	TGTGCCACACAATGGACCCGCACGGACGGGGAGCTGTTTTTT	CATQWTRTDGELFF
16	TRBV28	-	TRBJ2-1	TRBD2	TGTGCCAGCAGACCGCCGGGACTAGGGATAAACAATGAGCAGTTCTTC	CASRPPGLGINNEQFF
13	TRBV7-9	-	TRBJ1-1	-	TGTGCCAGCAGCCCCGACATGGGACTTACGGCTTTCTTT	CASSPDMGLTAFF
14	TRBV6-5	once	TRBJ1-2	-	TGTGCCAGCAGTTATTTTGGTGGAGGGATTGGCTACACCTTC	CASSYFGGGIGYTF
12	TRBV11-2	-	TRBJ2-1	-	TGTGCCAGCAGCCCCTCGGTTGGTGAGCAGTTCTTC	CASSPSVGEQFF
19	TRBV21-1	-	TRBJ2-1	-	TGTGCCAGCAGCCAGGTCGGGGAGGCGGATTATTACTCCTACAATGAGCAGTTCTTC	CASSQVGEADYYSYNEQFF
13	TRBV28	once	TRBJ2-3	-	TGTGCCAGCAGGGATCGGGGGGCCGATACGCAGTATTTT	CASRDRGADTQYF
16	TRBV28	few	TRBJ2-3	TRBD2	TGTGCCAGCAGTTTCGGGGGTAGCGGGGCTCAAGATACGCAGTATTTT	CASSFGGSGAQDTQYF
14	TRBV11-3	many	TRBJ2-2	TRBD2	TGTGCCAGCAGGACTAGCGGGGACACCGGGGAGCTGTTTTTT	CASRTSGDTGELFF
16	TRBV7-3	-	TRBJ2-1	TRBD2	TGTGCCAGCAGGTCTGGATTAGCGGGGGCCTACAATGAGCAGTTCTTC	CASRSGLAGAYNEQFF
13	TRBV6-5	-	TRBJ1-1	-	TGTGCCAGCAGTTACGCAGCCTACACTGAAGCTTTCTTT	CASSYAAYTEAFF
17	TRBV2	once	TRBJ2-7	TRBD2	TGTGCCAGCAGTGACTCGGGGAGGGCTAGCGGGAGTCGCGAGCAGTACTTC	CASSDSGRASGSREQYF
13	TRBV7-2	-	TRBJ2-3	TRBD2	TGTGCCAGCAGCTTAGCGGGAGGGGATACGCAGTATTTT	CASSLAGGDTQYF
13	TRBV6-6	-	TRBJ2-7	TRBD2	TGTGCCAGCCGACTAGCGGGAGCCTACGAGCAGTACTTC	CASRLAGAYEQYF
15	TRBV6-1	-	TRBJ1-3	TRBD1	TGTGCCAGCAGAGAAAGGACAGGATCTGGAAACACCATATATTTT	CASRERTGSGNTIYF
12	TRBV18	-	TRBJ1-2	-	TGTGCCAGCTCACCAACCCAGGGAGGCTACACCTTC	CASSPTQGGYTF
16	TRBV5-1	-	TRBJ2-3	-	TGCGCCAGCAGGACGACCGGGACTCGCGGCGCAGATACGCAGTATTTT	CASRTTGTRGADTQYF
15	TRBV5-1	many	TRBJ2-3	TRBD1	TGCGCCAGCAGCGCCGGGACAGCACGAACGGGTACGCAGTATTTT	CASSAGTARTGTQYF
14	TRBV7-2	-	TRBJ2-1	-	TGTGCCAGCAGCTTATCGGCTCGGGGTGGAGAGCAGTTCTTC	CASSLSARGGEQFF
15	TRBV18	-	TRBJ2-3	TRBD2	TGTGCCAGCTCCCGACTAGCGGGAGTGAGGGATACGCAGTATTTT	CASSRLAGVRDTQYF
15	TRBV5-6	-	TRBJ1-1	-	TGTGCCAGCAGCCTAGGACGGAGTAGCACCACTGAAGCTTTCTTT	CASSLGRSSTTEAFF